The present entry profiles one T cell receptor (beta chain) with its context. The sample comes from a study of OX40 agonist ivuxolimab in advanced cancers. The table came from immunoSEQ multiplex PCR; TCRdb's copy has only in-frame clones and leaves some out. The repertoire holds tens of thousands of clones, with around 80% as singletons. This CDR3 contains 18 residues. Looked up from germline, CDR1 is SGHNT and CDR2 is YENEEA. V was clipped by 1 base and J by 0 bases, with 16 bases between them. The chain carries TRBV11-3 and TRBJ1-5; no clear D gene. The TCR was taken from an adult with an advanced solid tumor such as melanoma, head and neck, liver or kidney cancer. Material: CD4+ or CD8+ T cells sorted from blood, obtained in a trial of the OX40 agonist ivuxolimab. The CDR3 loop is CASSLGPNEPYSNQPQHF. In DNA form, the CDR3 reads TGTGCCAGCAGCTTAGGTCCAAACGAGCCATATAGCAATCAGCCCCAGCATTTT. The full variable domain, its missing parts supplied by reference TRBV11-3 and TRBJ1-5, is EAGVVQSPRYKIIEKKQPVAFWCNPISGHNTLYWYLQNLGQGPELLIRYENEEAVDDSQLPKDRFSAERLKGVDSTLKIQPAELGDSAVYLCASSLGPNEPYSNQPQHFGDGTRLSIL.